These T cell receptor beta chains were read from a single sample in a study of shared clonotypes between healthy human individuals. The method was immunoSEQ multiplex PCR; TCRdb's version includes in-frame clones alone and lacks a portion of them. The sample includes about 2.1 million clones, over 85% of them seen just once. The sequenced sample was naive CD8+ T cells from PBMCs. Receptor source: a man aged 18 to 29 in good health. Some clones in this sample may be carry-over from other donors' samples. Both conserved end residues are part of each CDR3. A D gene is named only where the DNA matches it firmly. Clone size is stated in some rows and not others, as once, few, many or a class when expanded.

j_gene: TRBJ1-1; d_gene: -; len: 14; abundance: -; v_gene: TRBV7-6; CDR3aa: CASSLESYHTEAFF; CDR3nt: TGTGCCAGCAGCTTGGAAAGCTACCACACTGAAGCTTTCTTT
j_gene: TRBJ2-7; d_gene: TRBD2; len: 14; abundance: -; v_gene: TRBV27; CDR3aa: CASSLSLAGDEQYF; CDR3nt: TGTGCCAGCAGTTTATCCCTAGCGGGAGACGAGCAGTACTTC
j_gene: TRBJ2-3; d_gene: -; len: 15; abundance: -; v_gene: TRBV6-5; CDR3aa: CASSTDLSSTDTQYF; CDR3nt: TGTGCCAGCAGCACGGACCTTTCTAGCACAGATACGCAGTATTTT
j_gene: TRBJ2-5; d_gene: -; len: 13; abundance: -; v_gene: TRBV28; CDR3aa: CASSLQGQETQYF; CDR3nt: TGTGCCAGCAGTTTACAGGGCCAAGAGACCCAGTACTTC
j_gene: TRBJ1-2; d_gene: -; len: 15; abundance: -; v_gene: TRBV2; CDR3aa: CASSEATDRLRGYTF; CDR3nt: TGTGCCAGCAGTGAAGCTACCGACAGACTTCGCGGCTACACCTTC
j_gene: TRBJ2-1; d_gene: TRBD2; len: 15; abundance: -; v_gene: TRBV5-4; CDR3aa: CASRPGTSGYNEQFF; CDR3nt: TGTGCCAGCAGGCCCGGGACTAGCGGTTACAATGAGCAGTTCTTC
j_gene: TRBJ2-7; d_gene: -; len: 15; abundance: -; v_gene: TRBV5-1; CDR3aa: CASSHSGGPLGEQYF; CDR3nt: TGCGCCAGCAGCCACTCCGGAGGGCCCCTGGGCGAGCAGTACTTC
j_gene: TRBJ1-1; d_gene: -; len: 14; abundance: -; v_gene: TRBV4-2; CDR3aa: CASSPGPRSTEAFF; CDR3nt: TGTGCCAGCAGCCCCGGACCGAGGAGCACTGAAGCTTTCTTT
j_gene: TRBJ2-1; d_gene: -; len: 14; abundance: -; v_gene: TRBV7-6; CDR3aa: CASSALGAYNEQFF; CDR3nt: TGTGCCAGCAGCGCTCTAGGGGCCTACAATGAGCAGTTCTTC
j_gene: TRBJ2-2; d_gene: -; len: 13; abundance: once; v_gene: TRBV30; CDR3aa: CAWSVRGSGELFF; CDR3nt: TGTGCCTGGAGTGTACGGGGGTCCGGGGAGCTGTTTTTT
j_gene: TRBJ2-1; d_gene: -; len: 15; abundance: -; v_gene: TRBV27; CDR3aa: CASSLGGITANEQFF; CDR3nt: TGTGCCAGCAGTTTGGGGGGTATCACCGCGAATGAGCAGTTCTTC
j_gene: TRBJ2-1; d_gene: TRBD2; len: 15; abundance: -; v_gene: TRBV11-2; CDR3aa: CASSYTSGRLNEQFF; CDR3nt: TGTGCCAGCAGCTACACTAGCGGGAGATTGAATGAGCAGTTCTTC
j_gene: TRBJ2-7; d_gene: -; len: 12; abundance: -; v_gene: TRBV7-9; CDR3aa: CASRGETYEQYF; CDR3nt: TGTGCCAGCAGAGGAGAAACCTACGAGCAGTACTTC
j_gene: TRBJ2-7; d_gene: TRBD2; len: 14; abundance: -; v_gene: TRBV27; CDR3aa: CASSLLGGEGEQYF; CDR3nt: TGTGCCAGCAGTTTATTGGGCGGGGAGGGCGAGCAGTACTTC
j_gene: TRBJ2-4; d_gene: -; len: 14; abundance: -; v_gene: TRBV7-9; CDR3aa: CASSGNGLLDIQYF; CDR3nt: TGTGCCAGCAGCGGAAACGGACTCCTAGACATTCAGTACTTC
j_gene: TRBJ2-3; d_gene: TRBD1; len: 15; abundance: once; v_gene: TRBV5-6; CDR3aa: CASTPGQGVTDTQYF; CDR3nt: TGTGCCAGCACCCCGGGGCAGGGGGTAACAGATACGCAGTATTTT
j_gene: TRBJ1-2; d_gene: -; len: 17; abundance: -; v_gene: TRBV10-3; CDR3aa: CAISESLRSPTNYGYTF; CDR3nt: TGTGCCATCAGTGAGTCTCTGAGAAGCCCCACTAACTATGGCTACACCTTC
j_gene: TRBJ2-1; d_gene: -; len: 15; abundance: -; v_gene: TRBV5-6; CDR3aa: CASSLRDLGEPEQFF; CDR3nt: TGTGCCAGCAGCTTGCGGGACCTAGGAGAACCTGAGCAGTTCTTC
j_gene: TRBJ2-1; d_gene: -; len: 17; abundance: -; v_gene: TRBV27; CDR3aa: CASGDLRVEGVYNEQFF; CDR3nt: TGTGCCAGCGGTGACCTCAGGGTGGAGGGAGTCTACAATGAGCAGTTCTTC
j_gene: TRBJ1-2; d_gene: -; len: 13; abundance: -; v_gene: TRBV27; CDR3aa: CASSPDILEGYTF; CDR3nt: TGTGCCAGCAGCCCGGACATTTTGGAGGGCTACACCTTC
j_gene: TRBJ2-1; d_gene: TRBD2; len: 20; abundance: -; v_gene: TRBV5-1; CDR3aa: CASSLVVAASGRGTYNEQFF; CDR3nt: TGCGCCAGCAGCTTGGTTGTGGCGGCTAGCGGGAGGGGCACCTACAATGAGCAGTTCTTC
j_gene: TRBJ2-2; d_gene: -; len: 16; abundance: -; v_gene: TRBV27; CDR3aa: CASSLSPAANTGELFF; CDR3nt: TGTGCCAGCAGTTTATCTCCAGCGGCGAACACCGGGGAGCTGTTTTTT